This T cell receptor (beta chain) comes out of a study of identical twins. Healthy Caucasians alone served as donors. Worth noting for this clonotype: The germline gene is not matched at one end of the junction; a read error may be the cause.

Germline V CDR1 and CDR2: LGHNA, YNFKEQ. CDR3 size: 12 residues. TCRdb re-called the 5' RACE reads through MiXCR, storing one row per CDR3 protein. The sample has 520,000 or so distinct CDR3 sequences, around 20% seen once. These same data were also listed under a study on T cells expressing NK-cell markers. That work adds: Eight donors were sequenced, seven testing HCMV-seropositive and one testing seronegative. Anti-gamma-delta TCR antibody use in several experiments restricted sorting to alpha-beta TCR T cells. Researchers report these clonotypes also headed the CD3+CD56-NKG2C+ fraction in a handful of donors.

The rearrangement uses TRBV4-2 and TRBJ2-7; D gene uncertain. The origin of this receptor is a woman aged 18-35 years in good health. Sequenced material: CD4+ T cells sorted from blood. CDR3 DNA: TGTGCCAGCAGTGACCTTGCTGGGCAGCAGTGCTTC. Translating gives CASSDLAGQQCF.